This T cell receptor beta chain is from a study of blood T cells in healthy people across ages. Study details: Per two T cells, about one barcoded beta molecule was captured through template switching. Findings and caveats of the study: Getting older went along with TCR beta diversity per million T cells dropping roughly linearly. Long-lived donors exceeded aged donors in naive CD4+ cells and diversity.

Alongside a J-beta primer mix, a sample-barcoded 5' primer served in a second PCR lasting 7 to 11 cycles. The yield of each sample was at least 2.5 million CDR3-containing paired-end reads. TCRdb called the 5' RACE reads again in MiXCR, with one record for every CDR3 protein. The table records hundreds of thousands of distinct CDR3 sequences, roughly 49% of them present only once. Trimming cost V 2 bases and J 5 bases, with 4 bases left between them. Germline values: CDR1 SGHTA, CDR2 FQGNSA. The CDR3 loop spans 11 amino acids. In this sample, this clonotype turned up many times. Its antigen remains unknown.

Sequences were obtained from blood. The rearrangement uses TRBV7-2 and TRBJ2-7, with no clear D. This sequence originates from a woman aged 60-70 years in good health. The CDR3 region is CASSLRDEQYF. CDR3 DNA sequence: TGTGCCAGCAGCTTAAGGGACGAGCAGTACTTC.